This entry lists 21 T cell receptor beta chains sequenced from one sample in a study of blood T cell repertoires in COVID-19. Generated by immunoSEQ multiplex PCR, the TCRdb table keeps only in-frame clones and is missing some. This sample has some 270,000 clones, with approximately 90% found just once. Sequencing used PBMCs or T cells enriched from blood (not recorded which). These receptors all stem from a man aged 35 to 55 who had been exposed to COVID-19.

The chain links TRBV28 to TRBJ2-3; the D gene is possibly TRBD2 (6 bases). V was pared by 3 bases and J by 2 bases, with 9 bases between. The CDR3 extends over 14 amino acids. Germline V CDR1 and CDR2: MDHEN, SYDVKM. The CDR3 DNA is TGTGCCAGCAGTTTCGGGACTCTCACAGATACGCAGTATTTT. This codes for CASSFGTLTDTQYF.

This sequence joins TRBV28 and TRBJ2-1; a possible D gene is TRBD2 (6 bases). The V gene lost 2 bases and the J gene lost 5 bases, with 7 bases spanning the gap. The length of the CDR3 is 13 residues. Germline assignment: CDR1 MDHEN and CDR2 SYDVKM. As DNA, the CDR3 is TGTGCCAGCAGTTTAGCGGGAAACAATGAGCAGTTCTTC. Translating gives CASSLAGNNEQFF.

The chain joins TRBV28 to TRBJ2-7, with no clear D. The V gene's germline CDR1 is MDHEN and CDR2 SYDVKM. V was clipped by 3 bases and J by 4 bases, with 13 bases between them. This CDR3 spans 14 amino acids. Here the CDR3 reads CASSFLVLTYEQYF. CDR3 DNA: TGTGCCAGCAGTTTCCTGGTACTAACTTACGAGCAGTACTTC.

This clone was recorded a few times. The V call is TRBV5-1, the J call TRBJ2-1; TRBD2 agrees at 12 bases. Germline values: CDR1 SGHRS, CDR2 YFSETQ. The CDR3 is 16 amino acids. The V segment lost 0 bases and the J segment 6 bases; nucleotides outside the gene matches: 4. The DNA of the CDR3 is TGCGCCAGCAGCTTGGCTCTAGCGGGAGGGTTCAATGAGCAGTTCTTC. Residues: CASSLALAGGFNEQFF.

The rearrangement uses TRBV15 and TRBJ1-3; 8 bases are shared with TRBD1. V trimming: 6 bases; J trimming: 6 bases; junction bases outside the gene matches: 13. The germline V gene has CDR1 LNHNV and CDR2 YYDKDF (reference sequence). The CDR3 is made up of 16 amino acids. CDR3 residues: CATRRYRGGFENTIYF. The CDR3 region has the DNA TGTGCCACCAGGCGATACAGGGGGGGATTTGAAAACACCATATATTTT.

This clone was seen more than once but under ten times. The chain employs TRBV6-5 and TRBJ1-2, with D perhaps TRBD1 (5 bases). This CDR3 spans 14 amino acids. The ends were cut back, 2 bases at V and 7 bases at J, with 14 bases in the middle. From germline, CDR1 is MNHEY and CDR2 SVGAGI. The CDR3 sequence is CASSYQGLKSGYTF. CDR3 nucleotides: TGTGCCAGCAGTTACCAGGGACTGAAAAGTGGCTACACCTTC.

The rearrangement links TRBV5-5 to TRBJ1-1; possibly TRBD1 for D (6 bases). CDR3 length: 17 amino acids. V lost 2 bases and J 0 bases, leaving 17 bases between the germline ends. Germline CDR1 is SGHKS and CDR2 is YYEKEE (reference sequence). The CDR3 reads CASSFRDRNLLNTEAFF. The CDR3 region has the DNA TGTGCCAGCAGCTTCCGCGACAGGAACCTCCTGAACACTGAAGCTTTCTTT.

V usage is TRBV27 and J usage is TRBJ2-7, with TRBD2 identical over 10 bases. Per the germline V gene, CDR1 is MNHEY and CDR2 is SMNVEV (reference sequence). The CDR3 is 17 residues long. With V trimmed by 2 bases and J by 0 bases, 7 bases remained unmatched. The CDR3 protein is CASSLRSSSGSSYEQYF. The CDR3 DNA follows: TGTGCCAGCAGTTTACGGAGTTCTAGCGGGAGCTCCTACGAGCAGTACTTC.

The chain joins TRBV5-4 to TRBJ2-1; TRBD2 is a possible D gene (6 bases). There are 15 residues in the CDR3. Trimming stripped 2 bases from V and 4 bases from J, with 13 bases between. The V gene's germline CDR1 is SGHNT and CDR2 YYREEE (reference sequence). The DNA of the CDR3 is TGTGCCAGCAGCTTCCCGAGCGGGCTTTACAATGAGCAGTTCTTC. This encodes CASSFPSGLYNEQFF.

CDR3 sequence reads: CATSDLLGGATDTQYF. The CDR3 region has the DNA TGTGCCACCAGTGATTTGCTCGGAGGGGCAACAGATACGCAGTATTTT. This rearrangement joins TRBV24-1 to TRBJ2-3, with a tentative D call TRBD2 (6 bases). CDR3 size: 16 residues. CDR1 and CDR2 (germline): KGHDR, SFDVKD. Trimming stripped 0 bases from V and 3 bases from J, with 12 bases between.

V and J are TRBV19 and TRBJ2-6; D is unresolved. In germline, CDR1 is LNHDA, CDR2 SQIVND (reference sequence). The CDR3 has 19 residues. V lost 4 bases and J lost 0, with 19 bases in between. In DNA, the CDR3 is TGTGCCAGTAGTAATCCGAGGCTTGCTTCTAGCTCTGGGGCCAACGTCCTGACTTTC. Its translation: CASSNPRLASSSGANVLTF.

The CDR3 here is CASDRGLTGELFF. In nucleotides, the CDR3 is TGTGCCTCGGACAGGGGGCTTACCGGGGAGCTGTTTTTT. This chain connects TRBV30 to TRBJ2-2; 11 nucleotides align to TRBD1. With V trimmed by 7 bases and J by 5 bases, 3 bases remained unmatched. From germline, CDR1 is GTSNPN and CDR2 SVGIG (reference sequence). The CDR3 is 13 amino acids.

The V call is TRBV7-2, the J call TRBJ1-1; no firm D call. Trimming stripped 2 bases from V and 7 bases from J, with 14 bases between. CDR1 and CDR2 (germline): SGHTA, FQGNSA. This CDR3 contains 14 residues. As DNA, the CDR3 is TGTGCCAGCAGCTTACTAGGGTGGGGAGTTGAAGCTTTCTTT. This sequence encodes CASSLLGWGVEAFF.

The chain carries TRBV18 and TRBJ1-3; tentatively, D is TRBD1 (6 bases). The CDR3 extends over 17 amino acids. Germline-derived CDR1 and CDR2 are KGHSH and LQKENI. Trimming took 3 bases from V and 1 from J, leaving 16 bases between them. DNA of the CDR3: TGTGCCAGCTCACCCACGGACAGTGGATGGTCTGGAAACACCATATATTTT. Translated: CASSPTDSGWSGNTIYF.

The table lists this clone with a few counts. CDR3 coding DNA: TGCAGTGCTAGTCCCCGGGACAGGGAGTTCTTC. This codes for CSASPRDREFF. The rearrangement uses TRBV20-1 and TRBJ2-1, with TRBD1 matching over 9 bases. V lost 3 bases and J lost 14; bases outside the gene matches: 5. Germline CDR1 is DFQATT and CDR2 is SNEGSKA (reference sequence). CDR3 length: 11 amino acids.

The genes are TRBV19 and TRBJ2-7; possible D gene TRBD2, 6 bases. The V gene lost 0 bases and the J gene lost 1 base, with 16 bases spanning the gap. Germline-derived CDR1 and CDR2 are LNHDA and SQIVND (reference sequence). The CDR3 is 17 residues long. CDR3 sequence: CASSIDWAIGGSYEQYF. The CDR3 region has the DNA TGTGCCAGTAGTATAGATTGGGCCATCGGAGGGTCCTACGAGCAGTACTTC.

The table lists this clone with a count of one. The J gene is TRBJ1-1, the V gene TRBV12-5; D might be TRBD1 (5 bases). The germline V gene encodes CDR1 LGHNT and CDR2 FRNRAP. V was shortened by 1 base and J by 4 bases, with 10 bases between the two germline ends. The CDR3 contains 14 residues. DNA for the CDR3: TGTGCTAGTGGTTTGGCGGGAGGGGTCACTGAAGCTTTCTTT. Residues: CASGLAGGVTEAFF.

J is TRBJ2-7 and V is TRBV10-3, with D possibly TRBD1 on 6 matching bases. This CDR3 comprises 12 residues. Trimming took off 7 bases at V and 4 bases at J, with 11 bases between the two ends. Germline CDR1 ENHRY, CDR2 SYGVKD. The CDR3 nucleotides read TGTGCCATCACCCCGACAGGATACGAGCAGTACTTC. Translating it yields CAITPTGYEQYF.

The chain uses TRBV19 and TRBJ2-7, with D perhaps TRBD1 (5 bases). Germline lookup yields CDR1 LNHDA and CDR2 SQIVND (reference sequence). The germline V and J ends were trimmed by 2 bases and 1 base, with 6 bases remaining between them. This CDR3 has 13 residues. CDR3 loop: CASSIQGSYEQYF. In DNA, the CDR3 is TGTGCCAGTAGTATACAGGGATCCTACGAGCAGTACTTC.

The count of this clone is one. The CDR3: CASSHQPRLAGVGTGELFF. CDR3 in DNA: TGTGCCAGCAGCCATCAACCGAGACTAGCGGGAGTCGGCACCGGGGAGCTGTTTTTT. The chain employs TRBV7-2 and TRBJ2-2; 12 nucleotides agree with TRBD2. The CDR3 consists of 19 residues. V lost 5 bases, J lost 4 bases, and 14 bases stayed unmatched. CDR1 and CDR2 (germline): SGHTA, FQGNSA.

The rearrangement joins TRBV5-1 to TRBJ1-1; tentatively, D is TRBD1 (5 bases). This CDR3 contains 15 residues. V lost 1 base to trimming and J lost 3 bases, with 13 bases between them. Germline assignment: CDR1 SGHRS and CDR2 YFSETQ. CDR3 protein: CASSLTAGGYTEAFF. CDR3 in DNA: TGCGCCAGCAGCTTGACCGCCGGGGGGTACACTGAAGCTTTCTTT.